The clone carrying this TCR beta chain was recorded once. This entry belongs to a study of technical replicates of blood from several donors. Using immunoSEQ multiplex PCR, the repertoire was profiled, and TCRdb retains in-frame clones only, with some absent. The sample carries approximately 49,000 clones, about 94% recorded once. Germline assignment: CDR1 SGHVS and CDR2 FNYEAQ. V lost 5 bases to trimming and J lost 1 base, with 8 bases between them. The CDR3 covers 13 residues. This clonotype originated in a human donor in good health. Some clones in this sample may be carry-over from other donors' samples. This rearrangement joins TRBV7-6 to TRBJ1-1; D not resolved. The material sequenced was PBMCs. The CDR3 reads CASSPTTNTEAFF. The CDR3 region has the DNA TGTGCCAGCAGCCCCACTACGAACACTGAAGCTTTCTTT.